This T cell receptor beta chain was obtained from a study of blood T cell repertoires in COVID-19. Overall study: Researchers got acute and convalescent COVID-19 samples from the United States, Italy and Spain.

Deletions cut 0 bases from V and 7 bases from J, with 16 bases between. CDR3 length equals 16 residues. From germline, CDR1 is SGHVS and CDR2 FQNEAQ. The data were produced by immunoSEQ multiplex PCR, yet TCRdb's version contains in-frame clones alone and is incomplete. The sample consists of 110,000 to 150,000 clones, roughly three quarters of them appearing once. Sequencing used peripheral blood. The chain couples TRBV7-8 to TRBJ2-1; D perhaps matches TRBD2 (5 bases). This TCR was recovered from a woman aged 55 to 70 with acute or convalescent COVID-19. CDR3 DNA sequence: TGTGCCAGCAGCTTAGCGCCCAGCGGTCCTCGGAATGAGCAGTTCTTC. It yields the protein CASSLAPSGPRNEQFF.